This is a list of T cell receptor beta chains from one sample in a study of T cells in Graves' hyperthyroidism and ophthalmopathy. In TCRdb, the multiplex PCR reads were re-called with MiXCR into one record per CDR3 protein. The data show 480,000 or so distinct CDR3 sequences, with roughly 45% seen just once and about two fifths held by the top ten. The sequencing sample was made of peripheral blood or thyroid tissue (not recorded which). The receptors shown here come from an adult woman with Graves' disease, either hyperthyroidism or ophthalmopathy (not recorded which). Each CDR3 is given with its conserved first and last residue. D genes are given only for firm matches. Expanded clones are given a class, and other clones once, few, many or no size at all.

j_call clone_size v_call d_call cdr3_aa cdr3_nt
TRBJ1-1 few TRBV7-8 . CASSFGSGGSTEAFF TGTGCCAGCAGCTTCGGTTCTGGCGGTAGTACTGAAGCTTTCTTT
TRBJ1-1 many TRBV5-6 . CASSLVRQGPDAFF TGTGCCAGCAGCTTGGTCCGCCAGGGGCCGGATGCTTTCTTT
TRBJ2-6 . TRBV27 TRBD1 CASSTRQGVPGLTF TGTGCCAGCAGTACCAGACAGGGGGTTCCAGGATTGACTTTC
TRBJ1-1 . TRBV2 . CASILQSPNTEAFF TGTGCCAGCATCCTACAGTCTCCGAACACTGAAGCTTTCTTT
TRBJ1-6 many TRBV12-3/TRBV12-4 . CASSLAWGVNSPLHF TGTGCCAGCAGTTTAGCCTGGGGAGTTAATTCACCCCTCCACTTT
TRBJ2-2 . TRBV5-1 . CASSLGYPGELFF TGCGCCAGCAGCTTGGGGTATCCCGGGGAGCTGTTTTTT
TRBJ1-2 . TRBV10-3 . CAISEEGNYGYTF TGTGCCATCAGTGAGGAGGGGAACTATGGCTACACCTTC
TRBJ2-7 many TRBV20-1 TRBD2 CTKTRLAGTAYEQYF TGCACCAAAACCCGACTAGCGGGTACCGCCTACGAGCAGTACTTC
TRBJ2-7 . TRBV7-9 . CASSHPGEQYF TGCGCCAGCAGCCACCCGGGAGAGCAGTACTTC
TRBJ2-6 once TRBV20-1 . CSASGQTDTEAF TGCAGTGCTAGTGGACAAACGGACACTGAAGCTTTC
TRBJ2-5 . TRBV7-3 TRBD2 CASSLMGTSGSTFF TGTGCCAGCAGCTTAATGGGGACTAGCGGGAGTACTTTCTTC
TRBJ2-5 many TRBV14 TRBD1 CASSQVTGGQETQYF TGTGCCAGCAGCCAAGTTACAGGGGGCCAAGAGACCCAGTACTTC
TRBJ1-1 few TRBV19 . CASEQGVTEAFF TGTGCCAGCGAACAGGGTGTCACTGAAGCTTTCTTT
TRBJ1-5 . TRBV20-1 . CSARLAGNQETQHF TGCAGTGCTAGACTAGCGGGCAACCAAGAGACCCAGCATTTT
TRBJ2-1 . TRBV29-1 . CSVWGYNEQFF TGCAGCGTTTGGGGGTACAATGAGCAGTTCTTC
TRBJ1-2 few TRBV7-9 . CASSQASGYTF TGTGCCAGCAGTCAGGCTTCTGGCTACACCTTC
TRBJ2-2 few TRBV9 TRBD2 CASSVGLAGSTGELFF TGTGCCAGCAGCGTGGGACTAGCGGGTTCCACCGGGGAGCTGTTTTTT
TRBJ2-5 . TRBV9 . CASSLRGSVWETQYF TGTGCCAGCAGTTTGAGGGGTAGCGTTTGGGAGACCCAGTACTTC
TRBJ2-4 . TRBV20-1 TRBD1 CSARQGNIQYF TGCAGTGCCAGACAGGGAAACATTCAGTACTTC
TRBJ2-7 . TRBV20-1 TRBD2 CSARSGRKGYEQYF TGCAGTGCTAGAAGCGGGAGGAAGGGCTACGAGCAGTACTTC
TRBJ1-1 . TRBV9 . CASSPNWGGTEAFF TGTGCCAGCAGCCCCAACTGGGGGGGCACTGAAGCTTTCTTT
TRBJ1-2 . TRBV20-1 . CSASPVGTSGDDGYTF TGCAGTGCTAGCCCCGTCGGGACTAGCGGGGACGATGGCTACACCTTC
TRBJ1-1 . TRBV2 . CASKVWPEAFF TGTGCCAGCAAGGTGTGGCCTGAAGCTTTCTTT
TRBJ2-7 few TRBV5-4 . CASSLGTYYEQYF TGTGCCAGCAGCTTGGGGACTTATTACGAGCAGTACTTC
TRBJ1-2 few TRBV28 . CASSHPGQVYYGYTF TGTGCCAGCAGTCATCCGGGGCAGGTGTACTATGGCTACACCTTC
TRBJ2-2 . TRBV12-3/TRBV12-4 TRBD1 CASRGTGRSGELFF TGTGCCAGCAGGGGGACAGGGAGATCCGGGGAGCTGTTTTTT
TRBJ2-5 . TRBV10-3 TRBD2 CAISEAGAETQYF TGTGCCATCAGTGAGGCGGGAGCGGAGACCCAGTACTTC
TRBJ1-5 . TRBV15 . CATSSPLWGGGVLRANQPQHF TGTGCCACCAGCAGCCCCCTTTGGGGGGGAGGTGTTCTTAGAGCCAATCAGCCCCAGCATTTT
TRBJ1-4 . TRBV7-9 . CASSVSSGGKGEKLFF TGTGCCAGCAGCGTGTCCAGTGGGGGCAAGGGGGAAAAACTGTTTTTT
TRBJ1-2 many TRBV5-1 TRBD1 CASSPNPPGQGMSGYTF TGCGCCAGCAGCCCGAACCCTCCGGGACAGGGTATGAGTGGCTACACCTTC
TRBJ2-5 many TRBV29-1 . CSVGARETQYF TGCAGCGTTGGGGCTCGAGAGACCCAGTACTTC
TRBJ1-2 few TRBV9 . CASSERDGRGYGYTF TGTGCCAGCAGCGAGCGGGACGGGCGAGGGTATGGCTACACCTTC
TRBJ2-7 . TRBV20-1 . CSVPGRRRTYEQYF TGCAGTGTCCCGGGACGGAGACGAACCTACGAGCAGTACTTC
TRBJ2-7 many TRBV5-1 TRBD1 CASSDGQGPYEQYF TGCGCCAGCAGCGACGGACAGGGGCCTTACGAGCAGTACTTC
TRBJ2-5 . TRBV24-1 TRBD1 CATSGRDSQETQYF TGTGCCACCAGCGGCCGGGACAGCCAAGAGACCCAGTACTTC
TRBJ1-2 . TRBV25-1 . CASSPSSWGRALRLYGYTF TGTGCCAGCAGCCCATCGTCTTGGGGCAGGGCCCTTCGACTCTATGGCTACACCTTC